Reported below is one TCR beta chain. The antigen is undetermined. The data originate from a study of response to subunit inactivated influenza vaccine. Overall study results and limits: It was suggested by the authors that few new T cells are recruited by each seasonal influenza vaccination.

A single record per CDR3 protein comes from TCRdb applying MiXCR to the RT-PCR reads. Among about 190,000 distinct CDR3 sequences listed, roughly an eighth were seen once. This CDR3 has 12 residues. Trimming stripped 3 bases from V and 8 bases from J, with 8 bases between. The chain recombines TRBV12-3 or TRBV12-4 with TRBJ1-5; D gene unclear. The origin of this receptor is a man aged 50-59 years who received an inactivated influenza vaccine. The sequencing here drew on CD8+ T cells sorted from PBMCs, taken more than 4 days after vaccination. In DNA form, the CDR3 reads TGTGCCAGCAGTTTTAAACCAGAGCCCCAGCATTTT. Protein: CASSFKPEPQHF.